Following are 19 T cell receptor beta chains from one sample sequenced in a study of neurological immune-mediated disorders. A single record per CDR3 protein comes from TCRdb applying MiXCR to the 5' RACE reads. This table holds roughly 52,000 distinct CDR3 sequences, about 3.7% found once. Input material: PBMCs. The receptors come from a man aged 55 to 69 with multiple sclerosis.

There are many counts of this clonotype. The chain has TRBV9 and TRBJ1-1, with a weak D call TRBD1 (6 bases). The CDR3 loop spans 13 amino acids. Germline loops: CDR1 SGDLS, CDR2 YYNGEE. Trimming took 3 bases from V and 5 from J, leaving 11 bases between them. The DNA for the CDR3 is TGTGCCAGCAGCGCAGGGGAAGGAACTGAAGCTTTCTTT. This codes for CASSAGEGTEAFF.

This clonotype has ten or more counts. V is TRBV20-1 and J is TRBJ2-6; D is uncertain. CDR3 length: 14 residues. Germline lookup yields CDR1 DFQATT and CDR2 SNEGSKA (reference sequence). V dropped 4 bases and J dropped 4 bases, with 11 bases sitting between them. CDR3 coding DNA: TGCAGTGCTAAGGCGCTTGGGGGGGCCAACGTCCTGACTTTC. Translating gives CSAKALGGANVLTF.

This clonotype was seen ten or more times. The chain joins TRBV12-3 or TRBV12-4 to TRBJ1-4; D unclear. This CDR3 is built from 12 residues. V was shortened by 8 bases and J by 8 bases, with 12 bases between the two germline ends. The CDR3 DNA reads TGTGCCAGCGCCCCGTTTGGGGAAAAACTGTTTTTT. It yields the protein CASAPFGEKLFF.

This clonotype was seen at least ten times. The rearrangement links TRBV20-1 to TRBJ1-5, with D uncertain. The germline gives CDR1 DFQATT, CDR2 SNEGSKA (reference sequence). V was shortened by 2 bases and J by 1 base, with 12 bases between the two germline ends. The CDR3 is 15 residues long. CDR3 DNA: TGCAGTGCTAGAAGGGCGAATCGAAGCAATCAGCCCCAGCATTTT. Protein: CSARRANRSNQPQHF.

About this clonotype itself: This could be a read error, since a much larger clone is one nucleotide away. The V gene is TRBV9, the J gene TRBJ2-1, with D possibly TRBD2 on 7 matching bases. CDR1 and CDR2 (germline): SGDLS, YYNGEE. This CDR3 spans 11 amino acids. CDR3 region: CASGRDNAQFF. The CDR3 bases are TGTGCCAGCGGGAGGGACAATGCGCAGTTCTTC.

Ten or more counts support this clonotype. CDR3 in DNA: TGTGCCAGCAGTTCTACCGACCCGAGCGGGAAGACCCAGTACTTC. It specifies CASSSTDPSGKTQYF. This chain links TRBV12-3 or TRBV12-4 with TRBJ2-5; 7 nucleotides align to TRBD2. This CDR3 has 15 amino acids. The V gene end was trimmed by 4 bases and the J gene end by 6 bases; junction bases not matched to a gene: 11.

This clonotype was seen ten or more times. CDR3: CASSQSRQGAGQPQHF. The DNA for the CDR3 is TGTGCCAGCAGTCAGTCCAGACAGGGGGCAGGACAGCCCCAGCATTTT. The chain is built from TRBV12-3 or TRBV12-4 and TRBJ1-5, with TRBD1 matching over 10 bases. This CDR3 contains 16 residues. The ends lost 5 bases at V and 7 bases at J; junction bases unmatched: 11.

This clonotype has ten or more counts. CDR3 nucleotide sequence: TGTGCCACCAGCAGCAGGGCGGTTTTGGAGACCCAGTACTTC. It translates to CATSSRAVLETQYF. The chain uses TRBV15 and TRBJ2-5; D is perhaps TRBD1 (5 bases). Germline lookup yields CDR1 LNHNV and CDR2 YYDKDF (reference sequence). The V end was cut by 3 bases, the J end by 5 bases, with 13 bases between. The CDR3 spans 14 residues.

The sample holds many counts of this clonotype. This rearrangement joins TRBV20-1 to TRBJ1-2; D unclear. Germline V gives CDR1 DFQATT, CDR2 SNEGSKA (reference sequence). The CDR3 contains 10 residues. The CDR3 DNA sequence: TGCAGGGGTAACGACTATGGCTACACCTTC. As protein: CRGNDYGYTF.

This clonotype was detected ten times or more. V is TRBV20-1 and J is TRBJ1-1; TRBD1 is a possible D gene (5 bases). Germline loops: CDR1 DFQATT, CDR2 SNEGSKA (reference sequence). V lost 2 bases to trimming and J lost 4 bases, with 17 bases between them. CDR3 length: 15 residues. CDR3 amino acids: CSARSWEATGTEAFF. The CDR3 DNA reads TGCAGTGCTAGATCCTGGGAGGCCACAGGCACTGAAGCTTTCTTT.

This clonotype was detected ten times or more. This chain uses TRBV5-1 with TRBJ1-2; 10 positions match TRBD1. After removal of 1 base from V and 6 bases from J, the junction contained 9 bases not matched to a gene. Germline V gene lookup returns CDR1 SGHRS and CDR2 YFSETQ. The CDR3 length is 16 residues. Here the CDR3 reads CASSLLPGTGVDGYTF. CDR3 coding DNA: TGCGCCAGCAGCTTGCTACCCGGGACAGGGGTAGATGGCTACACCTTC.

This clonotype was seen at least ten times. This chain connects TRBV18 to TRBJ2-7; perhaps TRBD2 as D (6 bases). Trimming took 3 bases from V and 4 from J, leaving 16 bases between them. Germline V CDR1 and CDR2: KGHSH, LQKENI. This CDR3 contains 15 residues. CDR3 coding DNA: TGTGCCAGCTCACCGTATGGGGGGATAGAATACGAGCAGTACTTC. It specifies CASSPYGGIEYEQYF.

This clonotype was seen at least ten times. The J gene is TRBJ1-1, the V gene TRBV7-9; D is unclear. The CDR3 loop spans 13 amino acids. Germline lookup yields CDR1 SEHNR and CDR2 FQNEAQ (reference sequence). Trimming removed 3 bases at V and 2 bases at J, with 7 bases between. The CDR3 loop reads CASSFTGNTEAFF. For the CDR3, the DNA is TGTGCCAGCAGCTTTACGGGTAACACTGAAGCTTTCTTT.

This clonotype was picked up many times. J is TRBJ2-3 and V is TRBV20-1; 9 positions match TRBD2. The length of the CDR3 is 16 residues. CDR1 DFQATT and CDR2 SNEGSKA come from the germline V gene (reference sequence). Germline trimming cut 6 bases from V and 3 bases from J; bases unmatched to any gene: 13. As DNA, the CDR3 is TGCAGTGCGCGCGGGGGGGTACTAGCGGGTACAGATACGCAGTATTTT. This encodes CSARGGVLAGTDTQYF.

This clonotype was recorded many times. The rearrangement uses TRBV5-1 and TRBJ2-7; 7 bases fit TRBD2. The CDR3 sequence is 14 residues long. The germline CDR1 and CDR2 sequences are SGHRS and YFSETQ. The ends lost 1 base at V and 5 bases at J; junction bases unmatched: 6. In nucleotides, the CDR3 is TGCGCCAGCAGCTTGTCCAGCGGGGTCGACGAGCAGTACTTC. This codes for CASSLSSGVDEQYF. The variable domain in full, completed from reference TRBV5-1 and TRBJ2-7, reads KAGVTQTPRYLIKTRGQQVTLSCSPISGHRSVSWYQQTPGQGLQFLFEYFSETQRNKGNFPGRFSGRQFSNSRSEMNVSTLELGDSALYLCASSLSSGVDEQYFGPGTRLTVT.

This clonotype was seen at least ten times. The chain carries TRBV12-3 or TRBV12-4 and TRBJ2-2; D is possibly TRBD2 (6 bases). Trimming took 6 bases from V and 5 from J, leaving 16 bases between them. CDR3 length: 15 residues. CDR3 coding DNA: TGTGCCAGCAGGCCAGGGACTGGGCGTACCGGGGAGCTGTTTTTT. Amino acids: CASRPGTGRTGELFF.

This clonotype was detected many times. The chain uses TRBV20-1 and TRBJ2-3, with a weak D call TRBD1 (6 bases). The CDR3 totals 15 residues. CDR1 is DFQATT, CDR2 SNEGSKA, per germline (reference sequence). V was pared by 2 bases and J by 0 bases, with 12 bases between. CDR3 amino acids: CSARSWTASTDTQYF. As DNA, the CDR3 is TGCAGTGCTAGAAGTTGGACAGCTAGCACAGATACGCAGTATTTT.

This clonotype was seen only a few times. This may be a read error: a much more frequent sequence differs by one nucleotide. The chain combines TRBV20-1 with TRBJ1-6, with TRBD1 as a possible D gene (5 bases). The CDR3 runs 14 residues. V was pared by 6 bases and J by 6 bases, with 15 bases between. Germline lookup yields CDR1 DFQATT and CDR2 SNEGSKA (reference sequence). The CDR3: CSAYPGTLNSPLHF. The CDR3 DNA follows: TGCAGTGCGTACCCCGGGACCCTTAATTCACCCCTCCACTTT.

This clonotype was seen ten or more times. The rearrangement links TRBV20-1 to TRBJ2-5, with a possible D match to TRBD1 (5 bases). Trimming removed 5 bases at V and 4 bases at J, with 23 bases between. The CDR3 runs 16 residues. Germline V lookup: CDR1 DFQATT, CDR2 SNEGSKA (reference sequence). The CDR3: CSAVGLGEQDGETQYF. The CDR3 DNA reads TGCAGTGCTGTAGGTCTGGGCGAACAGGACGGAGAGACCCAGTACTTC.